A single sample gave rise to the 30 T cell receptor beta chains below, sequenced in a study of blood T cells in healthy people across ages. Through a sample-barcoded 5' primer and a J-beta primer mix, a second PCR was run for roughly 6 to 12 cycles. MiXCR, applied by TCRdb to the 5' RACE reads, yields one record per CDR3 protein. The data show 780,000 or so distinct CDR3 sequences, about 48% seen once. The sequenced material came from blood. The origin of the receptors is a man of 80 years or more in good health.

The chain employs TRBV6-1 and TRBJ2-6, with a weak D call TRBD1 (5 bases). From germline, CDR1 is MNHNS and CDR2 SASEGT. The CDR3 is 16 residues long. The V and J ends lost 4 bases and 0 bases respectively, with 10 bases between them. CDR3 DNA sequence: TGTGCCAGCAGTGTAACAGGTTCCTCTGGGGCCAACGTCCTGACTTTC. It is translated as CASSVTGSSGANVLTF.

Written as DNA, the CDR3 is TGCGCCAGCAGCAACGGACAGGGAGGGGGTAACTACGAGCAGTACTTC. Translating it yields CASSNGQGGGNYEQYF. The J gene is TRBJ2-7, the V gene TRBV5-1; a possible D gene is TRBD1 (8 bases). Germline-derived CDR1 and CDR2 are SGHRS and YFSETQ. The CDR3 consists of 16 residues. V lost 4 bases to trimming and J lost 3 bases, with 20 bases between them.

The genes are TRBV27 and TRBJ2-7, with a tentative D call TRBD2 (5 bases). Trimming took 6 bases from V and 3 from J, leaving 18 bases between them. The length of the CDR3 is 15 residues. The germline V gene has CDR1 MNHEY and CDR2 SMNVEV (reference sequence). CDR3 residues: CASSRTRNRDYEQYF. In DNA, the CDR3 is TGTGCCAGCAGCCGCACTAGAAACCGTGACTACGAGCAGTACTTC.

This clonotype has just a few counts. The CDR3 coding sequence is TGTGCCAGCAGTCCTGGGGGTGGGAAAGCCAATGAGCAGTTCTTC. This sequence encodes CASSPGGGKANEQFF. J is TRBJ2-1 and V is TRBV7-6; D might be TRBD1 or TRBD2, each matching 5 bases. The CDR3 consists of 15 residues. The V gene's germline CDR1 is SGHVS and CDR2 FNYEAQ. V dropped 6 bases and J dropped 6 bases, with 18 bases sitting between them.

The chain carries TRBV7-9 and TRBJ1-1, with TRBD1 as a possible D gene (5 bases). This CDR3 has 15 residues. Germline lookup yields CDR1 SEHNR and CDR2 FQNEAQ (reference sequence). Trimming pared 3 bases from V and 1 base from J, leaving 12 bases between. Here the CDR3 reads CASSFAGGGNTEAFF. Here the CDR3 DNA reads TGTGCCAGCAGCTTCGCTGGGGGGGGGAACACTGAAGCTTTCTTT.

This clonotype appeared many times. The chain recombines TRBV20-1 with TRBJ2-3; TRBD2 might be the D (5 bases). Trimming cost V 3 bases and J 4 bases, with 17 bases left between them. Germline V gene lookup returns CDR1 DFQATT and CDR2 SNEGSKA (reference sequence). There are 15 residues in the CDR3. The CDR3: CSASVAGSPADTQYF. In DNA form, the CDR3 reads TGCAGTGCTAGTGTGGCGGGTTCCCCCGCAGATACGCAGTATTTT.

The rearrangement links TRBV6-1 to TRBJ1-1; D not certain. The CDR3 runs to 11 residues. V was shortened by 10 bases and J by 1 base, with 7 bases between the two germline ends. Germline CDR1 and CDR2: MNHNS and SASEGT. The CDR3 nucleotides read TGTGCCACCTACCAGAACACTGAAGCTTTCTTT. Protein product: CATYQNTEAFF.

The chain is built from TRBV7-2 and TRBJ2-3, with no clear D. The CDR3 has 15 amino acids. The V gene lost 5 bases and the J gene lost 14 bases, with 26 bases spanning the gap. CDR1 is SGHTA, CDR2 FQGNSA, per germline. CDR3 in amino acids: CASSPRVFASRYAYF. CDR3 coding DNA: TGTGCCAGCAGCCCCCGGGTCTTCGCGAGCAGATACGCGTATTTT.

This chain uses TRBV28 with TRBJ2-5, with no clear D. V was pared by 3 bases and J by 4 bases, with 9 bases between. Germline values: CDR1 MDHEN, CDR2 SYDVKM. The CDR3 covers 13 residues. The CDR3 reads CASSLSIRETQYF. The CDR3 DNA is TGTGCCAGCAGTTTGAGTATTCGAGAGACCCAGTACTTC.

In regard to this clonotype: One end of the junction varies from germline; a read error may be responsible. V and J are TRBV27 and TRBJ2-1; no clear D. The CDR3 has 13 amino acids. The germline CDR1 and CDR2 sequences are MNHEY and SMNVEV (reference sequence). This CDR3 is CASSLLLNWEQFF. DNA of the CDR3: TGCGCCAGCAGTCTACTCCTAAACTGGGAGCAGTTCTTC.

The V and J genes are TRBV18 and TRBJ1-2, with D maybe TRBD1 (6 bases). Germline values: CDR1 KGHSH, CDR2 LQKENI. This CDR3 contains 16 residues. Trimming shortened V by 2 bases and J by 0 bases, and 13 bases separated the two germline ends. This CDR3 reads CASSPGPTGPNYGYTF. The CDR3, as DNA: TGTGCCAGCTCACCAGGCCCGACAGGCCCTAACTATGGCTACACCTTC.

This clonotype has only a few counts. The chain links TRBV11-2 to TRBJ2-3, with D unresolved. The CDR3 totals 15 residues. Germline loops: CDR1 SGHAT, CDR2 FQNNGV. V dropped 5 bases and J dropped 14 bases, with 26 bases sitting between them. Here the CDR3 DNA reads TGTGCCAGCAGCCCCATACGGGCCTTGAGCAGATACGCGTATTTT. Translated, it gives CASSPIRALSRYAYF.

In its sample, this clonotype was seen once. The chain's CDR3 is CASSLTLVNEQFF. DNA for the CDR3: TGCGCCAGCAGCTTGACTCTAGTCAATGAGCAGTTCTTC. The chain recombines TRBV5-1 with TRBJ2-1; no definite D call. The germline CDR1 and CDR2 sequences are SGHRS and YFSETQ. The CDR3 has 13 amino acids. V was clipped by 1 base and J by 6 bases, with 8 bases between them. The whole variable domain, remainder taken from reference TRBV5-1 and TRBJ2-1, is KAGVTQTPRYLIKTRGQQVTLSCSPISGHRSVSWYQQTPGQGLQFLFEYFSETQRNKGNFPGRFSGRQFSNSRSEMNVSTLELGDSALYLCASSLTLVNEQFFGPGTRLTVL.

This rearrangement joins TRBV5-1 to TRBJ2-4, with 8 bases identical to TRBD2. The J call is uncertain, as TRBJ2-5 better fits the DNA end. Germline V gene data show CDR1 as SGHRS and CDR2 as YFSETQ. The CDR3 is made up of 15 amino acids. The CDR3 DNA follows: TGCGCCAGCTCCCGGAGGAGTAGCGGGACGGAGACCCAGTACTTC. This gives the protein CASSRRSSGTETQYF.

V is TRBV7-6 and J is TRBJ2-5; TRBD1 agrees at 12 bases. The assigned J gene may be wrong: the sequence end matches TRBJ2-7 better. The CDR3 has 14 residues. Germline V gene lookup returns CDR1 SGHVS and CDR2 FNYEAQ. DNA of the CDR3: TGTGCCAGCAGCTCAGGGACAGGGGGCCACGAGCAGTACTTC. Amino acid sequence: CASSSGTGGHEQYF.

The V gene is TRBV15, the J gene TRBJ2-7, with D perhaps TRBD2 (6 bases). V lost 0 bases, J lost 4 bases, and 13 bases lay in between. CDR1 is LNHNV, CDR2 YYDKDF, per germline (reference sequence). This CDR3 has 15 residues. This CDR3 is CATSRDPGGLYEQYF. CDR3 DNA sequence: TGTGCCACCAGCAGAGATCCCGGAGGGCTGTACGAGCAGTACTTC.

This clonotype was counted at least ten times. The CDR3 DNA sequence: TGTGCCAGCAGTTTAGCCTCCGCGGGAGCCGCCTACGAGCAGTACTTC. Translated: CASSLASAGAAYEQYF. This sequence joins TRBV28 and TRBJ2-7; 7 nucleotides match TRBD2. Germline loops: CDR1 MDHEN, CDR2 SYDVKM. The CDR3 runs 16 residues. J gave up 2 bases and V 2 bases, and 9 bases lay outside the gene matches.

Many counts were recorded for this clonotype. This chain connects TRBV29-1 to TRBJ2-5; D is ambiguous. V shed 0 bases and J shed 2 bases, with 7 bases lying between them. Germline loops: CDR1 SQVTM, CDR2 ANQGSEA. This CDR3 is built from 13 residues. This CDR3 reads CSVEEVKQETQYF. The CDR3 bases are TGCAGCGTTGAAGAGGTGAAGCAAGAGACCCAGTACTTC.

This chain uses TRBV7-9 with TRBJ2-3; D is perhaps TRBD2 (6 bases). The CDR3 consists of 16 residues. The V gene's germline CDR1 is SEHNR and CDR2 FQNEAQ (reference sequence). With 7 bases removed from V and 14 bases from J, the gap between germline ends came to 31 bases. CDR3 in DNA: TGTGCCAGCACGACGCACGGGGGAAGGAGCCACAGATACGCGTATTTT. It specifies CASTTHGGRSHRYAYF.

The chain joins TRBV11-1 to TRBJ1-2; unclear D gene. The germline CDR1 and CDR2 sequences are SGHAT and FQDESV (reference sequence). The length of the CDR3 is 14 residues. Deletions cut 5 bases from V and 5 bases from J, with 15 bases between. This CDR3 is CASSRPPPEYGYTF. As DNA, the CDR3 is TGTGCCAGCAGCCGTCCACCCCCAGAATATGGCTACACCTTC.

In this sample, this clonotype turned up once. V usage is TRBV13 and J usage is TRBJ2-3; D remains ambiguous. The CDR3 is 13 amino acids. The V end was cut by 4 bases, the J end by 9 bases, with 14 bases between. Germline lookup yields CDR1 PRHDT and CDR2 FYEKMQ (reference sequence). The CDR3 loop reads CASSSAIAGTQYF. The DNA for the CDR3 is TGTGCCAGCAGCTCCGCCATAGCCGGAACGCAGTATTTT.

The chain combines TRBV20-1 with TRBJ2-1, with D perhaps being TRBD1 or TRBD2 (7 bases each). This CDR3 spans 14 amino acids. Germline CDR1 DFQATT, CDR2 SNEGSKA (reference sequence). V lost 6 bases to trimming and J lost 13 bases, with 25 bases between them. CDR3 sequence (DNA): TGCAGTGCCCCTACCGCAGGGGGGGACGGTACCCAGTTCTTC. The encoded protein is CSAPTAGGDGTQFF.

This clonotype was counted between two and nine times. The J gene is TRBJ2-7, the V gene TRBV18; no reliable D call. This CDR3 has 14 amino acids. Trimming left V 6 bases short and J 0 bases short, with 12 bases between. Per germline, CDR1 KGHSH and CDR2 LQKENI. This CDR3 is CASSYGQSSYEQYF. In DNA form, the CDR3 reads TGTGCCAGCTCTTATGGGCAGAGCTCCTACGAGCAGTACTTC.

This clonotype was found a few times. V and J are TRBV5-1 and TRBJ2-7; possible D gene TRBD2, 6 bases. Trimming took off 0 bases at V and 6 bases at J, with 16 bases between the two ends. The germline CDR1 and CDR2 sequences are SGHRS and YFSETQ. The CDR3 has 15 amino acids. This chain's CDR3 is CASSLVVAGHAEQYF. The CDR3 nucleotides read TGCGCCAGCAGCTTGGTGGTCGCGGGGCATGCCGAGCAGTACTTC.

The sample holds a few counts of this clonotype. The CDR3 region is CASSVDSRPYSYEQYF. DNA of the CDR3: TGTGCCAGCAGCGTAGATAGTCGGCCCTACTCCTACGAGCAGTACTTC. The gene calls are TRBV9 and TRBJ2-7; D remains unclear. Trimming removed 0 bases from V and 0 bases from J, with 13 bases in between. The CDR3 contains 16 residues. CDR1 SGDLS and CDR2 YYNGEE come from the germline V gene.

Points on this clonotype: One end of the junction varies from germline; a read error may be responsible. The chain is built from TRBV2 and TRBJ2-3; D remains ambiguous. The germline CDR1 and CDR2 sequences are SNHLY and FYNNEI. CDR3 length equals 14 residues. CDR3 amino acids: CASSVITSTDTLYF. The CDR3 DNA reads TGTGCCAGCAGTGTCATTACGAGCACAGATACGCTGTATTTT.

The chain employs TRBV5-1 and TRBJ2-7; no firm D call. CDR1 and CDR2 (germline): SGHRS, YFSETQ. The V end lost 0 bases, the J end lost 1 base, and 11 bases lay between the germline ends. The CDR3 totals 15 residues. CDR3 in amino acids: CASSLDSIPSYEQYF. As DNA, the CDR3 is TGCGCCAGCAGCTTGGACTCCATCCCTTCCTACGAGCAGTACTTC.

V and J are TRBV24-1 and TRBJ2-1; D might be TRBD1 or TRBD2, each matching 5 bases. This CDR3 region has 14 residues. Trimming took 9 bases from V and 4 from J, leaving 15 bases between them. Germline CDR1 is KGHDR and CDR2 is SFDVKD. CDR3 bases: TGTGCCACCGGGGACCCGGGGCGTTACAATGAGCAGTTCTTC. This translates into CATGDPGRYNEQFF.

The J gene is TRBJ1-1, the V gene TRBV3-1, with D hard to call. The CDR3 has 15 residues. From germline, CDR1 is LGHDT and CDR2 YNNKEL (reference sequence). The V and J ends lost 1 base and 1 base respectively, with 10 bases between them. The CDR3 DNA is TGTGCCAGCAGCCAAGGGGTCTACAGGAACACTGAAGCTTTCTTT. It translates to CASSQGVYRNTEAFF.

V gene TRBV15 combines with J gene TRBJ1-6; 10 nucleotides agree with TRBD1. The germline V gene encodes CDR1 LNHNV and CDR2 YYDKDF (reference sequence). The CDR3 has 14 residues. Unmatched junction bases numbered 1, after V lost 4 bases and J lost 7 bases. Written as DNA, the CDR3 is TGTGCCACCAGCAAGGGACAGGGGAATTCACCCCTCCACTTT. Protein sequence: CATSKGQGNSPLHF.